This TCR beta chain was sequenced during a study of T cell changes during pregnancy in multiple sclerosis. With 5 bases clipped from V and 8 bases from J, the junction kept 7 bases outside the gene matches. This CDR3 comprises 14 residues. Germline CDR1 SGHTA, CDR2 FQGNSA. TCRdb's copy holds only in-frame clones and misses some; the assay was immunoSEQ multiplex PCR. The table includes tens of thousands of clones, roughly nine tenths detected once. The material was peripheral blood, obtained in the third trimester of pregnancy. This receptor was obtained from a female donor in good health, enrolled as a control in a pregnancy study. The chain recombines TRBV7-2 with TRBJ1-4; TRBD1 agrees at 8 bases. The CDR3 sequence: CASSPRGRGEKLFF. The CDR3 region has the DNA TGTGCCAGCAGCCCCAGGGGGCGCGGGGAAAAACTGTTTTTT.